These T cell receptor beta chains were read from a single sample in a study of cytomegalovirus exposure and HLA in healthy donors. TCRdb keeps only in-frame clones here, not all; method: immunoSEQ multiplex PCR. Of 130,000 or so clones in the sample, 65% to 90% were seen once. The specimen sequenced was PBMCs. The receptors were gathered from a woman younger than 30 in good health and CMV-seropositive. CDR3s include the opening cysteine and the closing phenylalanine or tryptophan. Fields, in order: J gene, V gene, CDR3 protein.

>TRBJ2-1|TRBV18
CASSPADYNEQFF
>TRBJ2-2|TRBV11-3
CASSSGTVNTGELFF
>TRBJ2-3|TRBV4-1
CASSRDLNTQYF
>TRBJ1-1|TRBV7-6
CASSLSRNTEAFF
>TRBJ2-3|TRBV12-5
CASGYGTSGLDTQYF
>TRBJ1-1|TRBV4-1
CASSQTGMRVAFF
>NA|TRBV18
CASSPRGYEQYF
>TRBJ2-1|TRBV7-2
CASSQPSNEQFF
>TRBJ2-7|TRBV6-1
CATTRQSSYEQYF
>TRBJ1-5|TRBV2
CASSEGQGTRQPQHF
>TRBJ2-7|TRBV19
CASSLGTPSYEQYF
>TRBJ1-6|TRBV6-1
CASWDFNSPLHF
>TRBJ1-5|TRBV7-9
CSSSLGRTGVNQPQHF
>TRBJ2-2|TRBV9
CASSASGANTGELFF
>TRBJ1-1|TRBV7-9
CSSAVTGTEAFF
>TRBJ2-5|TRBV5-4
CASSHGQGRGQETQYF